These T cell receptor beta chains were read from a single sample in a study of T-cell memory formation after mild COVID-19. Each CDR3 protein gets one entry after TCRdb re-called the 5' RACE reads with MiXCR. The sample consists of 150,000 to 200,000 distinct CDR3 sequences, 11% of them appearing once. The sequenced material came from PBMCs or a T cell subset sorted from them (not recorded which). These receptors were collected from a man between 18 and 29 years old who had mild COVID-19 (a few samples of this study predate the infection). Cell type and time point are not known. CDR3s include the opening cysteine and the closing phenylalanine or tryptophan. A D gene is named only where the DNA matches it firmly. A clone size is listed for some rows: how often the clone was seen (once, few, many), or a class if it is expanded.

V gene,J gene,D gene,clone size,CDR3 DNA,CDR3 protein
TRBV6-5,TRBJ1-2,TRBD1,many,TGTGCCAGTTCGGGGCGACAGGGTGCCCTCTCGCGCTACACCTTC,CASSGRQGALSRYTF
TRBV7-2,TRBJ2-3,TRBD2,many,TGTGCCAGCAGGGTTCTAGCGGGGGGCACCCTACGATCCACAGATACGCAGTATTTT,CASRVLAGGTLRSTDTQYF
TRBV7-9,TRBJ2-3,TRBD1,many,TGTGCCAGCAGCTTGACAGGGGATATGGATACGCAGTATTTT,CASSLTGDMDTQYF
TRBV28,TRBJ1-2,TRBD1,NA,TGTGCCAGCAGTTTATCCTTGGGACAGCGTGGCTACACCTTC,CASSLSLGQRGYTF
TRBV2,TRBJ1-2,TRBD1,many,TGTGCCAGCAGTCCTCAGGGGACAGGGTCAGGCTACACCTTC,CASSPQGTGSGYTF
TRBV4-2,TRBJ1-1,NA,NA,TGTGCCAGCAGCCAAGCCGTTTCTACGACGAACACTGAAGCTTTCTTT,CASSQAVSTTNTEAFF
TRBV7-9,TRBJ1-1,NA,NA,TGTGCCAGCAGCTTAGGTCAGGGGTTGGACACTGAAGCTTTCTTT,CASSLGQGLDTEAFF
TRBV5-1,TRBJ1-2,NA,NA,TGCGCCAGCAGCTTGTTCCCACCTAACTATGGCTACACCTTC,CASSLFPPNYGYTF
TRBV4-1,TRBJ2-2,TRBD1,few,TGCGCCAGCAGCCCGGACAGGGGATCGTCGTTCACCGGGGAGCTGTTTTTT,CASSPDRGSSFTGELFF
TRBV12-5,TRBJ2-1,NA,few,TGTGCTAGTGGTTTGGGCAGCCTTCTCTCAAATGAGCAGTTCTTC,CASGLGSLLSNEQFF
TRBV4-2,TRBJ2-2,TRBD1,many,TGTGCCAGCAGCCAAGAATCGCAGGGGGCTTCTTCCGGGGAGCTGTTTTTT,CASSQESQGASSGELFF
TRBV2,TRBJ1-2,NA,few,TGTGCCAGCAGTGAACGGGCGGGGGGACTAAGCTATGGCTACACCTTC,CASSERAGGLSYGYTF
TRBV5-1,TRBJ2-1,NA,few,TGCGCCAGCAGCCAACCGGACAAAGGAGTGGAGTTCTTC,CASSQPDKGVEFF
TRBV7-6,TRBJ1-3,NA,few,TGTGCCAGCAGCGTGGCCAGTTTCTCTGGAAACACCATATATTTT,CASSVASFSGNTIYF
TRBV12-3/TRBV12-4,TRBJ1-1,TRBD1,NA,TGTGCCAGCAAAAACAGGGGTCCAGAAGCTTTCTTT,CASKNRGPEAFF
TRBV20-1,TRBJ2-7,TRBD1,many,TGCAGTGCCAGGGGTGGACAGGGCCCCTCGGGCGAGCAGTACTTC,CSARGGQGPSGEQYF
TRBV7-9,TRBJ2-3,NA,few,TGTGCCAGCAGCTTTGTGTTAAGCACAGATACGCAGTATTTT,CASSFVLSTDTQYF
TRBV6-5,TRBJ1-6,TRBD1,NA,TGTGCCAGCAGAGACAGGGACAGCTCCTATAATTCACCCCTCCACTTT,CASRDRDSSYNSPLHF
TRBV12-3/TRBV12-4,TRBJ2-1,TRBD1,NA,TGTGCCAGCAGTCTGGGACAGGGGCCGTACAATGAGCAGTTCTTC,CASSLGQGPYNEQFF
TRBV7-2,TRBJ1-6,NA,few,TGTGCCAGCAGCCTTCTGGCAGAACCTAAGTCACCCCTCCACTTT,CASSLLAEPKSPLHF
TRBV5-5,TRBJ2-3,NA,few,TGTGCCAGCAGCCTGGGACCTACCACAGATACGCAGTATTTT,CASSLGPTTDTQYF
TRBV3-1,TRBJ2-1,TRBD2,NA,TGTGCCAGCAGCCAGTTCACTAGCGGCTACAATGAGCAGTTCTTC,CASSQFTSGYNEQFF
TRBV2,TRBJ2-7,NA,few,TGTGCCAGCATGGCCTACGAGCAGTACTTC,CASMAYEQYF
TRBV20-1,TRBJ2-7,TRBD1,few,TGCAGTGCTGACCGGGACAGCACCTACGAGCAGTACTTC,CSADRDSTYEQYF
TRBV9,TRBJ1-1,NA,many,TGTGCCAGCAGCGTAGGGGGGGGACCTGAAGCTTTCTTT,CASSVGGGPEAFF
TRBV7-2,TRBJ1-5,NA,NA,TGTGCCAGCAGCTCTCAGTCGCCCCTCGGGGGGCCCCAGCATTTT,CASSSQSPLGGPQHF
TRBV7-3,TRBJ2-3,NA,NA,TGTGCCAGCAGCTTAAGCGGCTCCACAGATACGCAGTATTTT,CASSLSGSTDTQYF
TRBV5-5,TRBJ1-1,NA,NA,TGTGCCAGCAGCCTCGTTGGCCCGGCGACTTTCTTT,CASSLVGPATFF
TRBV20-1,TRBJ2-1,NA,NA,TGCAGTGCTAGGACAAGGGGCCAAATTTACAATGAGCAGTTCTTC,CSARTRGQIYNEQFF
TRBV7-2,TRBJ1-6,NA,few,TGTGCCAGCAGTCTAGTTAGCTCCTATAATTCACCCCTCCACTTT,CASSLVSSYNSPLHF
TRBV6-6,TRBJ1-2,NA,NA,TGTGCCAGCAGTGAGACTGGCGATGGCTACACCTTC,CASSETGDGYTF
TRBV7-9,TRBJ2-7,NA,NA,TGTGCCAGCAGCCCCCGTCGTGCGGGGCCAAGCTCCTACGAGCAGTACTTC,CASSPRRAGPSSYEQYF
TRBV6-5,TRBJ1-2,NA,few,TGTGCCAGCAGTTCTCCCGGGGCCTACAAGCTAGGCTACACCTTC,CASSSPGAYKLGYTF
TRBV7-2,TRBJ1-2,NA,few,TGTGCCAGCAGCCCGGACCCGGACTATGGCTACACCTTC,CASSPDPDYGYTF
TRBV24-1,TRBJ2-1,NA,NA,TGTGCCACCAGTCAGCCCCGACAGTCTTACTACAATGAGCAGTTCTTC,CATSQPRQSYYNEQFF
TRBV20-1,TRBJ2-1,NA,many,TGCAGTGCTAGAAGATTCGACAGTCTCAATGAGCAGTTCTTC,CSARRFDSLNEQFF
TRBV6-6,TRBJ2-3,TRBD2,few,TGTGCCAGCAGTCTCGACCTCGGGGGGGCGGCGCAGTATTTT,CASSLDLGGAAQYF
TRBV7-2,TRBJ2-5,NA,few,TGTGCCAGCAGCGCCGCAACGGGCGTGGAGACCCAGTACTTC,CASSAATGVETQYF
TRBV6-5,TRBJ2-3,NA,NA,TGTGCCAGCAGTTACTCTCAGGGTGGTCGTACGCAGTATTTT,CASSYSQGGRTQYF
TRBV2,TRBJ1-2,TRBD1,NA,TGTGCCAGCAGTTATGACAGGGGAGGAGGCTACACCTTC,CASSYDRGGGYTF
TRBV23-1,TRBJ2-5,TRBD1,many,TGCGCCAGCAGATCCGGGACAGAACATCAAGAGACCCAGTACTTC,CASRSGTEHQETQYF
TRBV4-2,TRBJ1-2,TRBD1,many,TGTGCCAGCAGCCAAGATCACGTTTTTCTAGGGGGCGTTGGCTACACCTTC,CASSQDHVFLGGVGYTF
TRBV28,TRBJ1-2,NA,few,TGTGCCAGCGGGCGAGGGACCGCACTCGGTGGCTACACCTTC,CASGRGTALGGYTF
TRBV4-2,TRBJ2-2,NA,few,TGTCCCAGCAGCCCCGCGAGGAATGCCGGGGAGCTGTTTTTT,CPSSPARNAGELFF
TRBV29-1,TRBJ1-2,NA,many,TGCAGCGTTGACGGGCTTAACTATGGCTACACCTTC,CSVDGLNYGYTF
TRBV9,TRBJ2-1,TRBD1,NA,TGTGCCAGCAGCGTAGGACAGGGGTCGTACAATGAGCAGTTCTTC,CASSVGQGSYNEQFF
TRBV28,TRBJ2-5,TRBD2,NA,TGTGCCAGCAGTTTCCCCTCTGGGACTATAGAGACCCAGTACTTC,CASSFPSGTIETQYF
TRBV19,TRBJ2-3,TRBD1,NA,TGTGCCAGTACCCACTCACAGGGGGCTTACACAGATACGCAGTATTTT,CASTHSQGAYTDTQYF
TRBV27,TRBJ2-7,TRBD1,NA,TGTGCCAGCTGGACAGGGGTCCACGAGCAGTACTTC,CASWTGVHEQYF
TRBV30,TRBJ2-2,NA,many,TGTGCCTGGAGTCCCGGACAGTACCACACCGGGGAGCTGTTTTTT,CAWSPGQYHTGELFF
TRBV6-6,TRBJ1-2,NA,NA,TGTGCCAGCAGCCTCGTTTGGGCCTCTGGCTACACCTTC,CASSLVWASGYTF
TRBV5-1,TRBJ1-1,NA,many,TGCGCCAGCAGCTTGGAGGCAGGGAGCACTGAAGCTTTCTTT,CASSLEAGSTEAFF
TRBV20-1,TRBJ2-5,NA,many,TGCAGTGCTAGACTTCTCGTTGGGGAGACCCAGTACTTC,CSARLLVGETQYF
TRBV20-1,TRBJ1-2,TRBD1,few,TGCAGTGCCGGGGGGGGGACAGGCAATCGCTATGGCTACACCTTC,CSAGGGTGNRYGYTF
TRBV5-1,TRBJ2-3,NA,many,TGCGCCAGCAGCTGGGGACAACATTCCAGCACAGATACGCAGTATTTT,CASSWGQHSSTDTQYF
TRBV9,TRBJ2-3,TRBD2,NA,TGTGCCAGCAGCGTAGCCGGGCGGGGGACAGATACGCAGTATTTT,CASSVAGRGTDTQYF
TRBV12-3/TRBV12-4,TRBJ2-1,TRBD1,NA,TGTGCCAGCAAAGGGCAGGGGGCGTCAGATGAGCAGTTCTTC,CASKGQGASDEQFF
TRBV5-6,TRBJ2-5,TRBD2,NA,TGTGCCAGCAGCCTTCGACTAGCGGGGGGCGGGGAGACCCAGTACTTC,CASSLRLAGGGETQYF
TRBV18,TRBJ1-1,NA,few,TGTGCCAGTCGATCAGGGGCGGACACTGAAGCTTTCTTT,CASRSGADTEAFF
TRBV29-1,TRBJ1-2,NA,NA,TGCAGCGTTTGGCAGGGAAACAACTATGGCTACACCTTC,CSVWQGNNYGYTF